Listed below are T cell receptor beta chains from one sample, sequenced in a study of T cell responses to AZD1222 COVID-19 vaccine. Generated by immunoSEQ multiplex PCR, the TCRdb table keeps only in-frame clones and is missing some. The sample shows nearly 35,000 clones, over 75% of them seen only once. The sample consisted of peripheral blood, taken 28 days after the second AZD1222 dose. Receptors originate from an adult who received the AZD1222 COVID-19 vaccine. Each CDR3 is given with its conserved first and last residue. A D gene is named only where the DNA matches it firmly. A clone size is listed for some rows: how often the clone was seen (once, few, many), or a class if it is expanded.

CDR3: CASRGVSGNTIYF
DNA: TGTGCCAGCAGAGGGGTCTCTGGAAACACCATATATTTT
J: TRBJ1-3
D: -
size: -
V: TRBV7-6

CDR3: CASSLAGTGGEQYF
DNA: TGTGCCAGCAGCTTAGCAGGGACAGGGGGCGAGCAGTACTTC
J: TRBJ2-7
D: TRBD1
size: -
V: TRBV7-9

CDR3: CASSFGTVQETQYF
DNA: TGCGCCAGCAGCTTTGGGACAGTACAAGAGACCCAGTACTTC
J: TRBJ2-5
D: TRBD1
size: once
V: TRBV5-1

CDR3: CASSELRDRGRVHGYTF
DNA: TGTGCCAGCAGTGAACTTCGGGACAGGGGTCGGGTACATGGCTACACCTTC
J: TRBJ1-2
D: TRBD1
size: -
V: TRBV6-1

CDR3: CASSDGRAGDEQFF
DNA: TGTGCCAGCAGTGACGGCAGGGCCGGGGATGAGCAGTTCTTC
J: TRBJ2-1
D: -
size: -
V: TRBV2

CDR3: CASSFTGGQETQYF
DNA: TGTGCCAGTAGTTTTACAGGGGGACAAGAGACCCAGTACTTC
J: TRBJ2-5
D: TRBD1
size: -
V: TRBV19

CDR3: CASYPSYRDQPQHF
DNA: TGTGCCAGTTATCCTTCTTACAGGGATCAGCCCCAGCATTTT
J: TRBJ1-5
D: -
size: few
V: TRBV19

CDR3: CASSLTDGGPLDF
DNA: TGTGCCAGCAGCCTTACGGACGGGGGACCCTTGGATTTT
J: TRBJ1-5
D: -
size: once
V: TRBV6-2/TRBV6-3

CDR3: CASSQGISGRVNEQFF
DNA: TGTGCCAGCAGCCAAGGAATTAGCGGGAGGGTGAATGAGCAGTTCTTC
J: TRBJ2-1
D: TRBD2
size: -
V: TRBV3-1/TRBV3-2

CDR3: CASSVHLNTEAFF
DNA: TGTGCCAGCAGCGTACACCTGAACACTGAAGCTTTCTTT
J: TRBJ1-1
D: -
size: -
V: TRBV9

CDR3: CASSSGDRGFNTEAFF
DNA: TGCGCCAGCAGCTCCGGGGACAGGGGATTCAACACTGAAGCTTTCTTT
J: TRBJ1-1
D: TRBD1
size: -
V: TRBV5-1

CDR3: CASSTDRSNQPQHF
DNA: TGTGCCAGCAGCACGGACAGGAGCAATCAGCCCCAGCATTTT
J: TRBJ1-5
D: TRBD1
size: -
V: TRBV28

CDR3: CASTQTASNYGYTF
DNA: TGTGCCAGCACCCAGACAGCTTCTAACTATGGCTACACCTTC
J: TRBJ1-2
D: -
size: -
V: TRBV6-5

CDR3: CASSFLSSYEQYF
DNA: TGTGCCAGCAGTTTCCTCAGCTCCTACGAGCAGTACTTC
J: TRBJ2-7
D: -
size: few
V: TRBV27

CDR3: CASSPGTRTDTQYF
DNA: TGTGCCAGCAGCCCTGGGACTAGAACGGATACGCAGTATTTT
J: TRBJ2-3
D: TRBD2
size: -
V: TRBV7-3

CDR3: CASSLVYDGTEAFF
DNA: TGTGCCAGCAGCTTAGTTTATGACGGGACAGAAGCTTTCTTT
J: TRBJ1-1
D: -
size: -
V: TRBV7-2

CDR3: CASRTQGANTEAFF
DNA: TGTGCCAGCAGGACCCAGGGGGCTAACACTGAAGCTTTCTTT
J: TRBJ1-1
D: TRBD1
size: -
V: TRBV2

CDR3: CASSLMAGVTDTQYF
DNA: TGTGCCAGCAGCTTAATGGCGGGAGTAACAGATACGCAGTATTTT
J: TRBJ2-3
D: TRBD2
size: -
V: TRBV7-2

CDR3: CASSLDRVRPGNTIYF
DNA: TGTGCCAGCAGCTTAGACAGGGTGAGGCCTGGAAACACCATATATTTT
J: TRBJ1-3
D: -
size: -
V: TRBV7-9

CDR3: CASSPGGPVDGSGELFF
DNA: TGTGCCAGCAGTCCCGGGGGGCCGGTCGACGGTTCCGGGGAGCTGTTTTTT
J: TRBJ2-2
D: -
size: -
V: TRBV6-6

CDR3: CASSFSRPDNEQFF
DNA: TGCGCCAGCAGCTTTTCCAGACCGGACAATGAGCAGTTCTTC
J: TRBJ2-1
D: -
size: -
V: TRBV5-1

CDR3: CSVSGAGDHGYTF
DNA: TGCAGCGTCTCTGGCGCGGGGGATCATGGCTACACCTTC
J: TRBJ1-2
D: -
size: once
V: TRBV29-1

CDR3: CASSPIAGEYTDTQYF
DNA: TGTGCCAGTAGTCCCATAGCGGGGGAGTACACAGATACGCAGTATTTT
J: TRBJ2-3
D: TRBD2
size: -
V: TRBV19

CDR3: CASSLGGSARGYTF
DNA: TGTGCCAGCAGCTTGGGAGGGAGCGCGAGAGGCTACACCTTC
J: TRBJ1-2
D: -
size: once
V: TRBV5-4

CDR3: CASSMRGGRAAGELFF
DNA: TGTGCCAGTAGTATGAGGGGAGGCAGGGCTGCCGGGGAGCTGTTTTTT
J: TRBJ2-2
D: -
size: -
V: TRBV19

CDR3: CASSKIQGATGELFF
DNA: TGTGCCAGCAGTAAAATACAGGGGGCAACCGGGGAGCTGTTTTTT
J: TRBJ2-2
D: TRBD1
size: -
V: TRBV6-5